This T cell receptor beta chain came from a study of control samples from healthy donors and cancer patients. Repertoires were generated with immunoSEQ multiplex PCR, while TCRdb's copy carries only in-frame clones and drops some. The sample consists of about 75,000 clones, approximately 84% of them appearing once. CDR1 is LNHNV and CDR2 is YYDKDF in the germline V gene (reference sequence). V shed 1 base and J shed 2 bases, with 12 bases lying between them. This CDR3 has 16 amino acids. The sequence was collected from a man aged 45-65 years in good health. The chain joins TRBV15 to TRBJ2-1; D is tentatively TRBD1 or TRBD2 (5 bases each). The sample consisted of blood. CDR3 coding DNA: TGTGCCACCAGCAGAGCCCGGGACGGGACCTACAATGAGCAGTTCTTC. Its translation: CATSRARDGTYNEQFF.